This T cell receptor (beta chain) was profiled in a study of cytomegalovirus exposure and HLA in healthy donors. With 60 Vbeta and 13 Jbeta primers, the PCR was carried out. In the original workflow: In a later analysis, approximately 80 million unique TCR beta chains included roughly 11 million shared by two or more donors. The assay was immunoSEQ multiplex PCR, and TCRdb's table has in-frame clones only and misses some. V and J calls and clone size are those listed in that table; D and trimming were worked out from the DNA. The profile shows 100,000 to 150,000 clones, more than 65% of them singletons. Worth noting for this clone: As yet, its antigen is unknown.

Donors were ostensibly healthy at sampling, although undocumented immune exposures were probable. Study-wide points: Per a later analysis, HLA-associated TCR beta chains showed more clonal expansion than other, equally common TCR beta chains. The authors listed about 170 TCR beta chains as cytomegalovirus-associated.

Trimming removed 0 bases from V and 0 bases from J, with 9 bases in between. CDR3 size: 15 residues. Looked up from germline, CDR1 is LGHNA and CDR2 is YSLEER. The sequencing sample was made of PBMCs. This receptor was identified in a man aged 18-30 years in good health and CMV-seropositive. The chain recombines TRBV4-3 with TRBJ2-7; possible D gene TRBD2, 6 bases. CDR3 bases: TGCGCCAGCAGCCAAGACTATAGCGGCTCCTACGAGCAGTACTTC. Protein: CASSQDYSGSYEQYF.